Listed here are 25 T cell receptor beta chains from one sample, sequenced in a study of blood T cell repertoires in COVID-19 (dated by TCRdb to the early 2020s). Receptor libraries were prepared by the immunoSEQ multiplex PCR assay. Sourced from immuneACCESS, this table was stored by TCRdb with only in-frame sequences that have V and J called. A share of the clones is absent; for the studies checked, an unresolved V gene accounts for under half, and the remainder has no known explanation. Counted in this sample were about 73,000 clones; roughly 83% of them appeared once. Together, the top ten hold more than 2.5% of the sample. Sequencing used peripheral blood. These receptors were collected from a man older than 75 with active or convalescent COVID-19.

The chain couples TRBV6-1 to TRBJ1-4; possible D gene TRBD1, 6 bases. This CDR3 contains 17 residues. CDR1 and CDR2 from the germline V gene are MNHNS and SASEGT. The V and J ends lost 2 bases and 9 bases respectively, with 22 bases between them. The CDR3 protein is CASSETPLRGPFKKLFF. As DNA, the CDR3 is TGTGCCAGCAGTGAAACCCCTCTCAGGGGCCCCTTTAAAAAACTGTTTTTT.

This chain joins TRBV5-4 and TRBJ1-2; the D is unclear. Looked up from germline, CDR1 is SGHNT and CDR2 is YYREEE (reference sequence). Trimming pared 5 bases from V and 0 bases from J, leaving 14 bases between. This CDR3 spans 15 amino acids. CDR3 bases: TGTGCCAGCAGGTCATCGAAGACTTCTAACTATGGCTACACCTTC. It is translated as CASRSSKTSNYGYTF. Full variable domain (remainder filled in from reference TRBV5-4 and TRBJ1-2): ETGVTQSPTHLIKTRGQQVTLRCSSQSGHNTVSWYQQALGQGPQFIFQYYREEENGRGNFPPRFSGLQFPNYSSELNVNALELDDSALYLCASRSSKTSNYGYTFGSGTRLTVV.

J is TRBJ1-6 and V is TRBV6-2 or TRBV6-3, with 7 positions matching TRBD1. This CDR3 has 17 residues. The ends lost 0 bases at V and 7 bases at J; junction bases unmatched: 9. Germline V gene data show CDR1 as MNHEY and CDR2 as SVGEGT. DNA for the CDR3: TGTGCCAGCAGTTACTCGATCGGGACAGCTTCAAATTCACCCCTCCACTTT. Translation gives CASSYSIGTASNSPLHF.

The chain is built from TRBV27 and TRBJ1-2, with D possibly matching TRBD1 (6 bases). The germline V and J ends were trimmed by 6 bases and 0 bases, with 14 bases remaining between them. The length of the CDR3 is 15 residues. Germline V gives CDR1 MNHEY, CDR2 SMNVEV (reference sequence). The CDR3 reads CASSLDSVSNYGYTF. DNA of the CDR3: TGTGCCAGCAGCTTGGACAGTGTGTCTAACTATGGCTACACCTTC.

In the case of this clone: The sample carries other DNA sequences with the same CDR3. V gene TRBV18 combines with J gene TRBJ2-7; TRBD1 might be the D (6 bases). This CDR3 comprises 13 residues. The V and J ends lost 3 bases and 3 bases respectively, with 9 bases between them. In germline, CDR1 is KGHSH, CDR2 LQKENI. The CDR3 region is CASSPGTNYEQYF. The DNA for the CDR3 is TGTGCCAGCTCACCTGGGACAAACTACGAGCAGTACTTC.

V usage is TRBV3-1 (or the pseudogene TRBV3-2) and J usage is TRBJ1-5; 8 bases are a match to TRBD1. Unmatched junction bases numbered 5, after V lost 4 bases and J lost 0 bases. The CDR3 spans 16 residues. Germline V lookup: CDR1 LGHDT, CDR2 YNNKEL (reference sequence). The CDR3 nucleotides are TGTGCCAGCAGCCCCGGACAGGGAACTAGCAATCAGCCCCAGCATTTT. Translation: CASSPGQGTSNQPQHF.

Here the CDR3 reads CASSLASRVGSYNEQFF. The CDR3, as DNA: TGTGCCAGCAGCTTAGCGTCCCGGGTGGGCTCCTACAATGAGCAGTTCTTC. This rearrangement joins TRBV11-1 to TRBJ2-1; D is uncertain. The CDR3 is 17 residues long. V lost 0 bases to trimming and J lost 0 bases, with 12 bases between them. Germline V CDR1 and CDR2: SGHAT, FQDESV (reference sequence).

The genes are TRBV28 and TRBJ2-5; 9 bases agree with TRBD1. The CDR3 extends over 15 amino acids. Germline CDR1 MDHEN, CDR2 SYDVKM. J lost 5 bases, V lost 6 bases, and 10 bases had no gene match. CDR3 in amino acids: CASRTRDRALETQYF. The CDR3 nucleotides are TGTGCCAGCAGGACAAGGGACAGGGCTTTGGAGACCCAGTACTTC. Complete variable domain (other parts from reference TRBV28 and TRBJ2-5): DVKVTQSSRYLVKRTGEKVFLECVQDMDHENMFWYRQDPGLGLRLIYFSYDVKMKEKGDIPEGYSVSREKKERFSLILESASTNQTSMYLCASRTRDRALETQYFGPGTRLLVL.

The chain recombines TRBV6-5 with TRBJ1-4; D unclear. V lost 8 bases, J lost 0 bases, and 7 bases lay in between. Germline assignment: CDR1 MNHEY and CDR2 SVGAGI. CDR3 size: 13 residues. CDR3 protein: CASGETTNEKLFF. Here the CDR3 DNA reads TGTGCCAGCGGGGAGACAACTAATGAAAAACTGTTTTTT.

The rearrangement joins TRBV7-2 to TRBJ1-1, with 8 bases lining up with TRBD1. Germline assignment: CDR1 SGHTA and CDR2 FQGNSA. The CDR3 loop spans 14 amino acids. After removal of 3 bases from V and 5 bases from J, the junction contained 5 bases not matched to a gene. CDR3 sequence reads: CASSLQGALTEAFF. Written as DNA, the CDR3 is TGTGCCAGCAGCTTGCAGGGGGCTTTGACTGAAGCTTTCTTT.

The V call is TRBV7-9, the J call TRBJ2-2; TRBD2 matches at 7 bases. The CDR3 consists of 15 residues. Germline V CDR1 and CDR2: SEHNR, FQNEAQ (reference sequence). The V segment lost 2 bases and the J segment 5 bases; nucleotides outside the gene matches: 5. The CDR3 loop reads CASSLLSGPTGELFF. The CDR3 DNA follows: TGTGCCAGCAGCTTACTTAGCGGGCCTACCGGGGAGCTGTTTTTT.

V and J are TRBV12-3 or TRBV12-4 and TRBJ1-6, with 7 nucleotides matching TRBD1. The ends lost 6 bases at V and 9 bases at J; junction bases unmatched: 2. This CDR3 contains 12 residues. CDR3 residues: CASRTGLSPLHF. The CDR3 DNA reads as TGTGCCAGCAGGACAGGGCTTTCACCCCTCCACTTT.

CDR3 sequence: CASSEGTGAVGGYTF. The CDR3 DNA reads TGTGCCAGCAGTGAAGGTACAGGGGCTGTCGGAGGCTACACCTTC. The chain carries TRBV6-1 and TRBJ1-2; 7 nucleotides agree with TRBD1. The CDR3 has 15 residues. Germline V gene sequence: CDR1 MNHNS, CDR2 SASEGT. With V trimmed by 1 base and J by 8 bases, 10 bases remained unmatched.

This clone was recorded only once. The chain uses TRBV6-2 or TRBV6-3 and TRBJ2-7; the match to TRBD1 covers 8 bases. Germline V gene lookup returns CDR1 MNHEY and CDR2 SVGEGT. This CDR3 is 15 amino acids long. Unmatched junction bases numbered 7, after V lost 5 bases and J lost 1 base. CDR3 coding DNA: TGTGCCAGCAGTCAACCCAGGGGGCTTTCCTACGAGCAGTACTTC. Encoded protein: CASSQPRGLSYEQYF.

This CDR3 is CASSQTSYSYEQYF. CDR3 DNA: TGTGCCAGCAGTCAGACTAGTTACTCCTACGAGCAGTACTTC. The chain recombines TRBV6-5 with TRBJ2-7, with D possibly matching TRBD2 (6 bases). V shed 5 bases and J shed 0 bases, with 11 bases lying between them. CDR1 and CDR2 from the germline V gene are MNHEY and SVGAGI. This CDR3 region has 14 residues.

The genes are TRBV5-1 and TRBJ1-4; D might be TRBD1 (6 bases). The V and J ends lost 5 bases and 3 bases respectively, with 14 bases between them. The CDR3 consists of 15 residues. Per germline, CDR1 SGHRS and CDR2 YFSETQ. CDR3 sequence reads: CASSSQQGSNEKLFF. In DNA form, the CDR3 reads TGCGCCAGCAGTTCCCAACAGGGCTCTAATGAAAAACTGTTTTTT.

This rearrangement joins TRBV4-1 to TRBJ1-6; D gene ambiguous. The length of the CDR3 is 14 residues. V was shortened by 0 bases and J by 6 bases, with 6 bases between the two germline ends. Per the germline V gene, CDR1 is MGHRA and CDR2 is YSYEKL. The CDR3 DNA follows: TGCGCCAGCAGCCAAGATCCCGGTAATTCACCCCTCCACTTT. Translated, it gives CASSQDPGNSPLHF.

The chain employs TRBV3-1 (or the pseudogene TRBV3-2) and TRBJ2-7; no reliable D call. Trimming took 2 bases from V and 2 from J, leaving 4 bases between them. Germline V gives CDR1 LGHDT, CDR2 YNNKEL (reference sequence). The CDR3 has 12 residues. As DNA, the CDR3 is TGTGCCAGCAGCCAATATACCTACGAGCAGTACTTC. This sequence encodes CASSQYTYEQYF.

The CDR3 protein is CASSPGGTDNSPLHF. The CDR3 DNA reads as TGTGCCAGCAGCCCGGGTGGGACAGATAATTCACCCCTCCACTTT. The chain couples TRBV5-4 to TRBJ1-6; 7 bases match TRBD1. The germline CDR1 and CDR2 sequences are SGHNT and YYREEE (reference sequence). The CDR3 runs to 15 residues. J lost 5 bases, V lost 4 bases, and 6 bases had no gene match.

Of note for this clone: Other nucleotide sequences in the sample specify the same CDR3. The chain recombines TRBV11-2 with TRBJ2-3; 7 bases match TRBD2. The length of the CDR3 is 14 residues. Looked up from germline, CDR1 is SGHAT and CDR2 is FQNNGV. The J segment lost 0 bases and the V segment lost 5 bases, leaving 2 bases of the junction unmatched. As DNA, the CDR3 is TGTGCCAGCAGCCGCGGGGGTAGCACAGATACGCAGTATTTT. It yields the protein CASSRGGSTDTQYF.

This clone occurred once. The CDR3 DNA reads as TGCGCCAGCAGCCAGGGACACAACTCCTACAATGAGCAGTTCTTC. Encoded protein: CASSQGHNSYNEQFF. The chain joins TRBV5-1 to TRBJ2-1, with D tentatively TRBD1 (6 bases). The germline V gene has CDR1 SGHRS and CDR2 YFSETQ. The germline V and J ends were trimmed by 4 bases and 0 bases, with 11 bases remaining between them. The length of the CDR3 is 15 residues.

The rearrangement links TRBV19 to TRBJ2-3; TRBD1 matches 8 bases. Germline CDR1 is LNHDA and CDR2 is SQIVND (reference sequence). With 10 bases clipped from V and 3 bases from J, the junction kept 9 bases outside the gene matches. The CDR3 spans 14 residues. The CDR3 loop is CATSVTGVTDTQYF. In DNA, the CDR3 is TGTGCCACCTCCGTGACAGGGGTAACAGATACGCAGTATTTT.

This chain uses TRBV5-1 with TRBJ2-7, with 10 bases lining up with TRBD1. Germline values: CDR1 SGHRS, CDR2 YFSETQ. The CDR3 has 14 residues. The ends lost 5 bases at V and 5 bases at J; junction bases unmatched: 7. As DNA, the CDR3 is TGCGCCAGCAGGCCCGGGACAGGGGACCACGAGCAGTACTTC. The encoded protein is CASRPGTGDHEQYF.

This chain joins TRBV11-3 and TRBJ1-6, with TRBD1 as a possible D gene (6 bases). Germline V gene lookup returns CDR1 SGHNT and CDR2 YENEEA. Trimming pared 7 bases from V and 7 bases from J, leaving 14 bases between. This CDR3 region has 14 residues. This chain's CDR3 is CASTNGGPNSPLHF. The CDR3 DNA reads TGTGCCAGCACCAACGGGGGGCCGAATTCACCCCTCCACTTT.

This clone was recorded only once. The CDR3 nucleotides read TGTGCCAGCAGCTTACGGACTAGCGGGACGATAGATACGCAGTATTTT. Translation: CASSLRTSGTIDTQYF. The chain uses TRBV7-2 and TRBJ2-3; 12 nucleotides match TRBD2. After removal of 2 bases from V and 5 bases from J, the junction contained 5 bases not matched to a gene. This CDR3 has 16 amino acids. In germline, CDR1 is SGHTA, CDR2 FQGNSA.